This TCR beta chain was sequenced for a study of T cell responses to AZD1222 COVID-19 vaccine. Study-wide results and caveats: Clonal diversity was possibly underestimated, and white British individuals and females predominated among donors. Every sample of the repertoires postdated the peak T cell response. Spike regions recognized by vaccine-associated CD4 TCRs spanned the protein, led by 160-218 and 743-854.

The repertoire was sequenced with immunoSEQ multiplex PCR; TCRdb's copy has only in-frame clones and lacks some. The repertoire holds around 130,000 clones, with under 95% as singletons. Notes on this clone: Antigen specificity is unknown.

Sequences were derived from peripheral blood, sampled 28 days after the second dose of the MenACWY control vaccine. The origin of this receptor is an adult who received the MenACWY meningococcal vaccine as a control.

The CDR3 sequence: CASSLHSAEGEQYF. The CDR3 DNA is TGCGCCAGCAGCTTACACTCGGCAGAGGGGGAGCAGTACTTC. This chain joins TRBV5-1 and TRBJ2-7; possibly TRBD1 or TRBD2 for D (5 bases each). Germline V gene data show CDR1 as SGHRS and CDR2 as YFSETQ. V lost 2 bases and J lost 7, with 16 bases in between. The CDR3 contains 14 residues.